This entry lists 8 T cell receptor beta chains sequenced from one sample in a study of shared clonotypes between healthy human individuals. Here immunoSEQ multiplex PCR was the method, and the copy in TCRdb shows in-frame clones only, minus some. This repertoire shows 2 million to 3 million clones, over 85% found once; its top ten account for around 0.37%. Material: naive CD4+ T cells from PBMCs. The sample's subset: CD45RA+ positively selected. Every receptor here comes from a man aged 18 to 30 in good health. Some clones in this sample may be carry-over from other donors' samples.

The chain combines TRBV9 with TRBJ1-1; D remains unclear. Germline V gene lookup returns CDR1 SGDLS and CDR2 YYNGEE. With 3 bases removed from V and 4 bases from J, the gap between germline ends came to 19 bases. This CDR3 comprises 16 residues. The CDR3 reads CASSENRASRPTEAFF. In DNA, the CDR3 is TGTGCCAGCAGCGAGAACCGGGCCTCTAGGCCCACTGAAGCTTTCTTT.

The V gene is TRBV7-2, the J gene TRBJ2-2; D gene ambiguous. In germline, CDR1 is SGHTA, CDR2 FQGNSA. V lost 5 bases and J lost 1, with 5 bases in between. The CDR3 has 13 residues. The CDR3 loop is CASSAQNTGELFF. In DNA, the CDR3 is TGTGCCAGCAGCGCCCAGAACACCGGGGAGCTGTTTTTT. The complete variable domain, with remaining parts taken from reference TRBV7-2 and TRBJ2-2, reads GAGVSQSPSNKVTEKGKDVELRCDPISGHTALYWYRQSLGQGLEFLIYFQGNSAPDKSGLPSDRFSAERTGGSVSTLTIQRTQQEDSAVYLCASSAQNTGELFFGEGSRLTVL.

The chain links TRBV7-3 to TRBJ2-3; a weak D match, TRBD1 (5 bases). CDR1 is SGHTA and CDR2 is FQGTGA in the germline V gene. The CDR3 spans 17 residues. V was clipped by 5 bases and J by 1 base, with 19 bases between them. DNA of the CDR3: TGTGCCAGCAGCACTAATCTTCTGAGCAGGGGCACAGATACGCAGTATTTT. As protein: CASSTNLLSRGTDTQYF.

The chain couples TRBV6-4 to TRBJ2-5; 11 bases map to TRBD2. Per the germline V gene, CDR1 is MRHNA and CDR2 is SNTAGT. The CDR3 runs 19 residues. With 1 base clipped from V and 2 bases from J, the junction kept 12 bases outside the gene matches. For the CDR3, the DNA is TGTGCCAGCAGTGACTTTCCCTCCCGGGGACTAGCGGAACAAGAGACCCAGTACTTC. Its translation is CASSDFPSRGLAEQETQYF.

As to this clone: Other nucleotide sequences in the sample specify the same CDR3. The chain couples TRBV7-9 to TRBJ2-7, with D possibly being TRBD1 (6 bases). CDR1 is SEHNR and CDR2 is FQNEAQ in the germline V gene (reference sequence). Trimming left V 8 bases short and J 1 base short, with 9 bases between. CDR3 size: 12 residues. CDR3 bases: TGTGCCAGCGGGGGCAGTTCCTACGAGCAGTACTTC. Its protein is CASGGSSYEQYF.

This chain joins TRBV6-1 and TRBJ1-5; D is ambiguous. The germline V gene has CDR1 MNHNS and CDR2 SASEGT. The CDR3 runs 13 residues. Trimming took 3 bases from V and 0 from J, leaving 3 bases between them. This CDR3 is CASSEISNQPQHF. CDR3 bases: TGTGCCAGCAGTGAGATTAGCAATCAGCCCCAGCATTTT.

The genes are TRBV10-3 and TRBJ1-2; D uncertain. Trimming took off 8 bases at V and 6 bases at J, with 19 bases between the two ends. This CDR3 contains 14 residues. Germline CDR1 and CDR2: ENHRY and SYGVKD. The CDR3 is CAIQPRQEGHGYTF. CDR3 DNA: TGTGCCATCCAACCTAGACAAGAAGGGCATGGCTACACCTTC.

This sequence joins TRBV4-1 and TRBJ2-3, with 8 bases that match TRBD2. The CDR3 has 17 residues. Germline values: CDR1 MGHRA, CDR2 YSYEKL. Trimming cost V 0 bases and J 2 bases; bases outside gene matches: 7. The CDR3 protein is CASSQELLAGFTDTQYF. The CDR3 DNA sequence: TGCGCCAGCAGCCAAGAGTTGTTAGCGGGGTTCACAGATACGCAGTATTTT.